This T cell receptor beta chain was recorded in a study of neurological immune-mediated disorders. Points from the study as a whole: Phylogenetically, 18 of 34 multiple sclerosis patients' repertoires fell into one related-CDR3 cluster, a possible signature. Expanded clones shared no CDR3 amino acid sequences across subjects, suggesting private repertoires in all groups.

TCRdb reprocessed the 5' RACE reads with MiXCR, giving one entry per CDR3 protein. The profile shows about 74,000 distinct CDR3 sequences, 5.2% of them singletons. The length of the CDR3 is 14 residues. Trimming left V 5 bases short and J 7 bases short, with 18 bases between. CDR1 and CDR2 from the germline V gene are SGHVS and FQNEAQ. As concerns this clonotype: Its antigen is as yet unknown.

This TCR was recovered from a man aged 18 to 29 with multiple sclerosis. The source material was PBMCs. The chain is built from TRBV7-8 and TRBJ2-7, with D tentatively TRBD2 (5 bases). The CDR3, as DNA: TGTGCCAGCAGCCAGAGGGATTCTGGCCAAGAGCAGTACTTC. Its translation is CASSQRDSGQEQYF.